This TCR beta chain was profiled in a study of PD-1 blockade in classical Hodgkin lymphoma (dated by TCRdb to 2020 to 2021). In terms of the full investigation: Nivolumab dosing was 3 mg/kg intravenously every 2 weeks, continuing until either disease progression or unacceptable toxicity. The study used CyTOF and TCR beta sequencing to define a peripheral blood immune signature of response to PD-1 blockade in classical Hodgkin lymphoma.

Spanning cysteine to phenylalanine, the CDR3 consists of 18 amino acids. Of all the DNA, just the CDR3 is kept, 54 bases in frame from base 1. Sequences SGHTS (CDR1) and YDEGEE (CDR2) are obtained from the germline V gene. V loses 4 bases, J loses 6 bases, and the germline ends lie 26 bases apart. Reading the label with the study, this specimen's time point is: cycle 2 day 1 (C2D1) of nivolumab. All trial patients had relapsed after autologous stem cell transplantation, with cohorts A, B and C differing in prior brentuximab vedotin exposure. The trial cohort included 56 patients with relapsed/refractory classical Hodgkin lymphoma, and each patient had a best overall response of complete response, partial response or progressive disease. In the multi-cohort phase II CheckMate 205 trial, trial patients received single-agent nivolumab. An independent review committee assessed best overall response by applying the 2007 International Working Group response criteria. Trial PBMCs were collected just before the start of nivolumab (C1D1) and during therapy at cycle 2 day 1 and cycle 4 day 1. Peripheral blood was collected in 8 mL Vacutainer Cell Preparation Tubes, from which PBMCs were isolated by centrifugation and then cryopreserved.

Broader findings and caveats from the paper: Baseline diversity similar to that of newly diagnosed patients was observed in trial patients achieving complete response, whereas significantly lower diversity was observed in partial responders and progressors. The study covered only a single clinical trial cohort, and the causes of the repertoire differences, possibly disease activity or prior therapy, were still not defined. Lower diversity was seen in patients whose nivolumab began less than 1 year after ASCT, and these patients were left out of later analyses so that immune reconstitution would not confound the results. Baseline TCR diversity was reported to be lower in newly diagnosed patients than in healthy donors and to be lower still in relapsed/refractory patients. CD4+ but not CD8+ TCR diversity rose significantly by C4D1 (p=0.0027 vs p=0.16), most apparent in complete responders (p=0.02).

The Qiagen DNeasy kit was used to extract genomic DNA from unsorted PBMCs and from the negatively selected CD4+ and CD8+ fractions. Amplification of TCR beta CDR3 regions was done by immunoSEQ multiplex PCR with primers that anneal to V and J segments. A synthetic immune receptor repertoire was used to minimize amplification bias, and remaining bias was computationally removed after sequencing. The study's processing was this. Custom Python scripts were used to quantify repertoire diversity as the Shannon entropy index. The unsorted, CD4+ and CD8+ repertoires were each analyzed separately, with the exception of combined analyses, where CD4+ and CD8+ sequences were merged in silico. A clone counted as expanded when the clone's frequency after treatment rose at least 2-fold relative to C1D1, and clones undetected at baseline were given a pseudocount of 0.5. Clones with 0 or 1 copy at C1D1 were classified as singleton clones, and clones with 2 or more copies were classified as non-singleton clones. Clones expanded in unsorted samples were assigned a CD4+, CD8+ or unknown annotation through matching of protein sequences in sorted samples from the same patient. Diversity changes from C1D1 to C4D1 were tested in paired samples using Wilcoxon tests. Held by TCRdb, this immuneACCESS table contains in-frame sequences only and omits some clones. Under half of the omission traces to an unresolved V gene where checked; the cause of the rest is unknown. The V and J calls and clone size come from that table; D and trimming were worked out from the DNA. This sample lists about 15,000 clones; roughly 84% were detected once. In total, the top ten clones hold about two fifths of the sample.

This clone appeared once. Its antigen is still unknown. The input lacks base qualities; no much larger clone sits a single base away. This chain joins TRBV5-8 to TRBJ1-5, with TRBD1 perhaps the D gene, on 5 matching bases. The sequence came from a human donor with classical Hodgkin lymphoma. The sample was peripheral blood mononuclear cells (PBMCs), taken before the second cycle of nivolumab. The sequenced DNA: TGTGCCAGCAGCCTGGGGTGGGGCGGCCCGGCCAATAGTCAGCCCCAGCATTTT. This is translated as CASSLGWGGPANSQPQHF.